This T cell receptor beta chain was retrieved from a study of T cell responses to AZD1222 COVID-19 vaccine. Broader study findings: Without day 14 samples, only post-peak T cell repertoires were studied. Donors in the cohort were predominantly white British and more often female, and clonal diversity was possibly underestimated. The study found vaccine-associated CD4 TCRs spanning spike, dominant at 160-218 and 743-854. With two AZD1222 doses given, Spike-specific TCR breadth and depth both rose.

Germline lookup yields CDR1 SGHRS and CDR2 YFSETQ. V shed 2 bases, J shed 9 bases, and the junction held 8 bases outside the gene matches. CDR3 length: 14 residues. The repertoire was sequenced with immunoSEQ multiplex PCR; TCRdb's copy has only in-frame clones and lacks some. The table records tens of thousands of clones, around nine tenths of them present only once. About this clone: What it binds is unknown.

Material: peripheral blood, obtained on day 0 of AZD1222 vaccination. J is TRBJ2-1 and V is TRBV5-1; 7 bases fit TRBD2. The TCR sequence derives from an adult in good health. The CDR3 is CASSLGLGEGEQFF. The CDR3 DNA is TGCGCCAGCAGCTTAGGTTTGGGGGAGGGTGAGCAGTTCTTC.